This entry is about one TCR beta chain. The data stem from a study of identical twins. In TCRdb, the 5' RACE reads were re-called with MiXCR into one record per CDR3 protein. Of about 460,000 distinct CDR3 sequences listed, approximately 15% are singletons. Germline V gives CDR1 KGHSH, CDR2 LQKENI. The CDR3 is 14 residues long. V was cut by 2 bases and J by 2 bases, with 4 bases left in between. A further study also used this sample, focusing on yellow fever vaccine responses in identical twins.

The clonotype was recovered from a woman between 18 and 29 years old in good health. The specimen was CD4+ T cells sorted from blood. V gene TRBV18 combines with J gene TRBJ1-6, with D unclear. The CDR3 protein is CASSPTTYNSPLHF. The CDR3 DNA reads TGTGCCAGCTCACCAACTACCTATAATTCACCCCTCCACTTT.